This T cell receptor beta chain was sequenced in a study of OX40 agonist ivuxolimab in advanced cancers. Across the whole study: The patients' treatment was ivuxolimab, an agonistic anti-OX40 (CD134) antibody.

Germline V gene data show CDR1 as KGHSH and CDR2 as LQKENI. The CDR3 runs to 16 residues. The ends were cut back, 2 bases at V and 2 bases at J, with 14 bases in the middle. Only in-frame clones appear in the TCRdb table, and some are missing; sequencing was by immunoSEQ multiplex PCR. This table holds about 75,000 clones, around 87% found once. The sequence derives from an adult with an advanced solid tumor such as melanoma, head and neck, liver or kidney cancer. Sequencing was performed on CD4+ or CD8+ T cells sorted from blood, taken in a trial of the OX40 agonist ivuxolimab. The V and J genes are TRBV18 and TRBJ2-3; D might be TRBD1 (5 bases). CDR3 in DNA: TGTGCCAGCTCACCAAAGGGGAACTTTAACACAGATACGCAGTATTTT. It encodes CASSPKGNFNTDTQYF.